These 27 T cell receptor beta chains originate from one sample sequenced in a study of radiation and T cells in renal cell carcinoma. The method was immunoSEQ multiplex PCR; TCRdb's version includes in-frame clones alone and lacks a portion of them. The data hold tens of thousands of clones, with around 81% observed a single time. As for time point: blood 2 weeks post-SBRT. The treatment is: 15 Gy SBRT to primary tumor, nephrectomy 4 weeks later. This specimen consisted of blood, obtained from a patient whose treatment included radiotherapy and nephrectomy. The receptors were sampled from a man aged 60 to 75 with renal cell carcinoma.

The CDR3 spells CASSLRQEPRGYTF. DNA of the CDR3: TGTGCCAGCAGCCTCAGACAGGAGCCGCGAGGCTACACCTTC. The chain couples TRBV5-5 to TRBJ1-2; possibly TRBD1 for D (6 bases). V lost 4 bases, J lost 8 bases, and 18 bases lay in between. CDR1 SGHKS and CDR2 YYEKEE come from the germline V gene (reference sequence). The CDR3 contains 14 residues. Looking up the rest from reference TRBV5-5 and TRBJ1-2 gives the full variable domain: DAGVTQSPTHLIKTRGQQVTLRCSPISGHKSVSWYQQVLGQGPQFIFQYYEKEERGRGNFPDRFSARQFPNYSSELNVNALLLGDSALYLCASSLRQEPRGYTFGSGTRLTVV.

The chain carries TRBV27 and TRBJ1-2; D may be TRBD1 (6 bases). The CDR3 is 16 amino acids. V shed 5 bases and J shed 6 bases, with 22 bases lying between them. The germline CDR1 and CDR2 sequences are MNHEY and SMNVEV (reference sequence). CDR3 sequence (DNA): TGTGCCAGCAGTGCCCTGAATGCGGGGGCAATGGATGGCTACACCTTC. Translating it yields CASSALNAGAMDGYTF.

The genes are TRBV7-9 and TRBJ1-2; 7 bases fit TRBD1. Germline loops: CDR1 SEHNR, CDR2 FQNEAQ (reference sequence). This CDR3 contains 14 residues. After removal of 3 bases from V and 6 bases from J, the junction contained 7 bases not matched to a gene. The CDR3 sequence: CASSLAGQVHGYTF. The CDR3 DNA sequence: TGTGCCAGCAGCTTGGCCGGACAGGTCCATGGCTACACCTTC.

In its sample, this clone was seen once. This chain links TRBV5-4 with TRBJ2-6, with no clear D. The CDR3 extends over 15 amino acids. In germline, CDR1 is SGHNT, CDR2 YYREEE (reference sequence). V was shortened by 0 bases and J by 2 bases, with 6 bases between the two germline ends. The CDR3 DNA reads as TGTGCCAGCAGCTTGGAAGGGACTGGGGCCAACGTCCTGACTTTC. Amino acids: CASSLEGTGANVLTF.

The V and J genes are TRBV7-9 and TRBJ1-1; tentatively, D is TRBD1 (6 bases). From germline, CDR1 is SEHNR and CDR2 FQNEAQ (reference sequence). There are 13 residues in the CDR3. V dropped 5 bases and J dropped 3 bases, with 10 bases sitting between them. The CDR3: CASSEGGYTEAFF. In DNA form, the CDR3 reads TGTGCCAGCAGCGAGGGGGGGTACACTGAAGCTTTCTTT.

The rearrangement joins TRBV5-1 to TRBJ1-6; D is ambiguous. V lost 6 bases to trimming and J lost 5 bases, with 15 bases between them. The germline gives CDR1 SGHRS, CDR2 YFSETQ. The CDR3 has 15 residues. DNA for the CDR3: TGCGCCAGCACCCCAGGAGGAGGGAATAATTCACCCCTCCACTTT. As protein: CASTPGGGNNSPLHF.

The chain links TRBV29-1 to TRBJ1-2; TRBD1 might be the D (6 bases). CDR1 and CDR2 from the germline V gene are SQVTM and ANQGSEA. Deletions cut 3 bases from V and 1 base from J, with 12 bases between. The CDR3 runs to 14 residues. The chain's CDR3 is CSVDEVGGNYGYTF. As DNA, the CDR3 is TGCAGCGTTGACGAGGTAGGGGGTAACTATGGCTACACCTTC.

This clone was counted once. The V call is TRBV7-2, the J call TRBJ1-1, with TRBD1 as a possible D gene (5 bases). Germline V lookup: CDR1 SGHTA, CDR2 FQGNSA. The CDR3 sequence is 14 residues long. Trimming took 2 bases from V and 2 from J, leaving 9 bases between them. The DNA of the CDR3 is TGTGCCAGCAGCTTAAAGGGGCCAAACACTGAAGCTTTCTTT. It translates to CASSLKGPNTEAFF.

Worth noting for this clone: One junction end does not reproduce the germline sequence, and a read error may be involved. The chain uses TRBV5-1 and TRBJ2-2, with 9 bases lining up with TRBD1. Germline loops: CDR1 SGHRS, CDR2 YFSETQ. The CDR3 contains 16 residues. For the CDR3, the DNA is TGCGCCAGCAGCCTACAGGGGGCGCCGGGAACCGGGGGGCTGTTTTTT. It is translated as CASSLQGAPGTGGLFF.

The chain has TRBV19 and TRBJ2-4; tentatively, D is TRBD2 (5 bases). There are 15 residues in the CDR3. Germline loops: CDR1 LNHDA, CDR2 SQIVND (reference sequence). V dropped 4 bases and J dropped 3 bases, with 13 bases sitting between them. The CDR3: CASSTGLFGKNIQYF. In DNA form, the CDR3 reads TGTGCCAGTAGTACGGGATTGTTTGGCAAAAACATTCAGTACTTC.

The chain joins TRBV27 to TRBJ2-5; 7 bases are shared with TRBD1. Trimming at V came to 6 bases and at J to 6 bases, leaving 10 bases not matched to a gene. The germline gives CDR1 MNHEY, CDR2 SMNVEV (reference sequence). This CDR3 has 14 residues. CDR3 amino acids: CASRADRDLKTQYF. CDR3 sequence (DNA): TGTGCCAGCAGAGCTGACAGGGATTTGAAGACCCAGTACTTC.

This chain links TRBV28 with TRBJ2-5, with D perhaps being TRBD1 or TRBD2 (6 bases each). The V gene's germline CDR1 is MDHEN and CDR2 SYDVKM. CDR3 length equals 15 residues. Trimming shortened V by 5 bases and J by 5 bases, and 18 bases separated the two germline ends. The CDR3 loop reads CASSTVLEGGETQYF. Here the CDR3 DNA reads TGTGCCAGCAGTACGGTCCTGGAAGGGGGGGAGACCCAGTACTTC.

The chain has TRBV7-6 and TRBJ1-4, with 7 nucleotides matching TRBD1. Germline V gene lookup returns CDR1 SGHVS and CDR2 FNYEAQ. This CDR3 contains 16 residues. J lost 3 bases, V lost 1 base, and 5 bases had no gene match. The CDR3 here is CASSLGRGTANEKLFF. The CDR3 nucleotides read TGTGCCAGCAGCTTAGGGCGGGGGACAGCTAATGAAAAACTGTTTTTT.

The CDR3 sequence is CASLKGRDTGELFF. The CDR3 nucleotides are TGTGCCAGCTTGAAGGGGAGGGACACCGGGGAGCTGTTTTTT. The chain couples TRBV6-5 to TRBJ2-2; 7 bases fit TRBD2. J lost 3 bases, V lost 8 bases, and 6 bases had no gene match. The CDR3 totals 14 residues. The germline gives CDR1 MNHEY, CDR2 SVGAGI.

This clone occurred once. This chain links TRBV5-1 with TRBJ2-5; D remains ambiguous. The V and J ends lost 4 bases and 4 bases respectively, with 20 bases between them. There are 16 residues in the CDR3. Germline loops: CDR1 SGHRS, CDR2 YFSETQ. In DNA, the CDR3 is TGCGCCAGCAGCGCCGAGGACCCGGAGAGCGCAGAGACCCAGTACTTC. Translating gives CASSAEDPESAETQYF.

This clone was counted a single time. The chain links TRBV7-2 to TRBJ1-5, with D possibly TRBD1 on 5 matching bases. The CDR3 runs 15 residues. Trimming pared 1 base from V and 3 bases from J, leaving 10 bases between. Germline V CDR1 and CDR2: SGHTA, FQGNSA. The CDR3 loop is CASSLGGGPNQPQHF. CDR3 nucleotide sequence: TGTGCCAGCAGCTTAGGGGGGGGACCCAATCAGCCCCAGCATTTT.

CDR3 in amino acids: CASSLNPGEETQYF. In nucleotides, the CDR3 is TGTGCCAGCAGCTTAAACCCGGGGGAAGAGACCCAGTACTTC. The chain has TRBV7-3 and TRBJ2-5; maybe TRBD2 (6 bases). Germline V gene sequence: CDR1 SGHTA, CDR2 FQGTGA. V was trimmed by 1 base and J by 3 bases, leaving 9 bases between them. The CDR3 spans 14 residues.

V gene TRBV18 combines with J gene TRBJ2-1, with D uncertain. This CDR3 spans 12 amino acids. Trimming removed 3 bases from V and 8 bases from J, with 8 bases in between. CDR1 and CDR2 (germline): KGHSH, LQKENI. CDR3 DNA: TGTGCCAGCTCACCGGCCGGCTATGAGCAGTTCTTC. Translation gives CASSPAGYEQFF.

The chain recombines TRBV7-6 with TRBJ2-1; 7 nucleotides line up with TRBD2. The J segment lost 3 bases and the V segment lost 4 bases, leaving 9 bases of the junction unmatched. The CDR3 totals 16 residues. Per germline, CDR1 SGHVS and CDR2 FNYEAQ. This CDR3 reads CASSSLSGPHYNEQFF. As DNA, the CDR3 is TGTGCCAGCAGCTCCCTTAGCGGGCCCCACTACAATGAGCAGTTCTTC.

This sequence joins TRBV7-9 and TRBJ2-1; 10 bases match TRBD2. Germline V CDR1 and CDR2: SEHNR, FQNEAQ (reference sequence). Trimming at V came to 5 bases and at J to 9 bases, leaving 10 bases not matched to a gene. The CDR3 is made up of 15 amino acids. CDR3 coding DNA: TGTGCCAGCAGCGGGAGCGGGAGGGCCCTCAGTGAGCAGTTCTTC. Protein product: CASSGSGRALSEQFF.

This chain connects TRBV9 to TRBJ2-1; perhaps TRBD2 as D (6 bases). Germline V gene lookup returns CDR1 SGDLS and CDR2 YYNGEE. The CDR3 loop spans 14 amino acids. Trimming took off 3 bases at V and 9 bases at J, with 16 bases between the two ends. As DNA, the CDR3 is TGTGCCAGCAGCGCCTTCGATAGCGGTCTTGAGCAGTTCTTC. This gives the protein CASSAFDSGLEQFF.

The CDR3 DNA sequence: TGTGCCAGCAGCTTAATGCGGGGGGGCCGGGAGACCCAGTACTTC. Protein sequence: CASSLMRGGRETQYF. The chain links TRBV7-2 to TRBJ2-5, with TRBD2 matching 9 bases. Germline loops: CDR1 SGHTA, CDR2 FQGNSA. This CDR3 has 15 residues. The V segment lost 2 bases and the J segment 5 bases; nucleotides outside the gene matches: 6.

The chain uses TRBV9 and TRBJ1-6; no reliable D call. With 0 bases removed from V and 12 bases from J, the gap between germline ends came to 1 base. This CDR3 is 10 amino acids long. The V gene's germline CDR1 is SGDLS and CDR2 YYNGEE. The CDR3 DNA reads TGTGCCAGCAGCGTAGTACCCCTCCACTTT. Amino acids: CASSVVPLHF.

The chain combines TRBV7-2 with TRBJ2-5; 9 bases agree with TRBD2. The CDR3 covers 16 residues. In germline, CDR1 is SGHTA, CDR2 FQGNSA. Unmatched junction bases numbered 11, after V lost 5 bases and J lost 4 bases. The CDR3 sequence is CASSRPTSGGGETQYF. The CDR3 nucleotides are TGTGCCAGCAGCCGTCCGACTAGCGGAGGAGGAGAGACCCAGTACTTC.

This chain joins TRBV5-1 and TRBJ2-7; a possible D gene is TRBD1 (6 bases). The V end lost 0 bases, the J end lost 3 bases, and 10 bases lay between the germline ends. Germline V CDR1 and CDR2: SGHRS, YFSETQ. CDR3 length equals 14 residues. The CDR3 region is CASSLGQDIYEQYF. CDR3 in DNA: TGCGCCAGCAGCTTGGGACAGGATATCTACGAGCAGTACTTC.

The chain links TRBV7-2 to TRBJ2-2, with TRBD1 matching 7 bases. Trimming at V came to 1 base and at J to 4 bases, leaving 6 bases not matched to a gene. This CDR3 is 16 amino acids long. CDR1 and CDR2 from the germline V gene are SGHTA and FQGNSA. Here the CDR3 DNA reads TGTGCCAGCAGCTTAGAGGGACAGTGGAGCACCGGGGAGCTGTTTTTT. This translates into CASSLEGQWSTGELFF.

CDR3 DNA sequence: TGTGCCAGCAGCGCGGACAGGGTACAAGAGACCCAGTACTTC. Protein: CASSADRVQETQYF. The gene calls are TRBV7-2 and TRBJ2-5; 8 positions agree with TRBD1. The CDR3 totals 14 residues. With 5 bases clipped from V and 2 bases from J, the junction kept 4 bases outside the gene matches. Per the germline V gene, CDR1 is SGHTA and CDR2 is FQGNSA. Using reference TRBV7-2 and TRBJ2-5 for the parts outside the CDR3, the full variable domain is GAGVSQSPSNKVTEKGKDVELRCDPISGHTALYWYRQSLGQGLEFLIYFQGNSAPDKSGLPSDRFSAERTGGSVSTLTIQRTQQEDSAVYLCASSADRVQETQYFGPGTRLLVL.